The rows below give T cell receptor beta chains drawn from one sample of a study of technical replicates of blood from a few donors. The protocol was immunoSEQ multiplex PCR, while the TCRdb copy is restricted to in-frame clones and leaves out a portion. The data show around 100,000 clones, about 94% seen once. What was sequenced was T cells isolated from PBMCs. These TCRs come from a human donor in good health. The CDR3 runs from the conserved cysteine through the conserved F or W. A D gene is named only where the DNA matches it firmly. Clone size is shown for a subset of rows, as once, few, many or a class of expanded clone.

v_call	clone_size	d_call	j_call	cdr3_aa
TRBV9	.	.	TRBJ2-2	CASSVDEGSSDTGELFF
TRBV18	.	.	TRBJ2-5	CASSQRQAMTQYF
TRBV6-5	.	TRBD1	TRBJ1-5	CASRTGGGQPQHF
TRBV5-5	.	.	TRBJ1-5	CASGEAGYSNQPQHF
TRBV6-5	.	TRBD2	TRBJ2-7	CASIKVAGGNWEQYF
TRBV27	.	TRBD1	TRBJ1-1	CASREQDRGSEAEAFF
TRBV11-3	.	.	TRBJ2-7	CASSLAGASYEQYF
TRBV6-5	once	.	TRBJ1-1	CASSYSRVREVAFF
TRBV7-2	.	TRBD2	TRBJ2-3	CASSLVGLATDTQYF
TRBV10-2	.	TRBD1	TRBJ2-7	CASRQGDSYEQYF
TRBV7-3	.	.	TRBJ2-5	CASSLTGGMETQYF
TRBV6-1	.	.	TRBJ1-2	CASSEWGGDYGYTF
TRBV5-1	.	.	TRBJ2-7	CASSLPSDGEQYF
TRBV28	.	.	TRBJ1-2	CASSLSFGSYGYTF
TRBV6-6	.	.	TRBJ1-5	CASSYWDTNQPQHF
TRBV28	once	.	TRBJ1-1	CASRGRGTVGTEAFF
TRBV7-2	.	.	TRBJ1-5	CASRSGISNQPQHF
TRBV19	.	TRBD2	TRBJ2-2	CASSTLGTSGRVGTGELFF
TRBV14	.	.	TRBJ1-3	CASSQQGGRGNTIYF
TRBV10-1	.	TRBD2	TRBJ2-1	CASSEGSGGRENEQFF
TRBV7-3	.	.	TRBJ1-1	CASSLNAGFTEAFF
TRBV15	.	.	TRBJ1-4	CATRDSTGFYLEKLFF
TRBV10-1	.	.	TRBJ2-2	CARLMNTGELFF
TRBV30	.	TRBD1	TRBJ1-4	CAWSVGTGGGKLFF
TRBV4-3	.	.	TRBJ2-2	CASGHSYDYTGELFF
TRBV7-9	.	.	TRBJ1-3	CASSFSRERNTIYF
TRBV13	.	.	TRBJ2-3	CASTRTDLMGTDTQYF
TRBV2	once	TRBD1	TRBJ1-5	CASSEAPGTGSWSGNQPQHF
TRBV7-8	.	.	TRBJ1-1	CASSLVTGRTEAFF
TRBV5-1	.	.	TRBJ2-3	CASSLAVPTDTQYF
TRBV18	.	TRBD1	TRBJ2-7	CASSPGTGAYEQYF
TRBV19	.	.	TRBJ1-3	CASSISGVREPGNTIYF
TRBV7-8	.	TRBD2	TRBJ2-5	CASSLALTSGPYQETQYF
TRBV7-6	few	.	TRBJ2-2	CASSLDGLSTGELFF
TRBV5-6	once	.	TRBJ2-3	CASSLLGQRSLLDTQYF
TRBV12-5	.	TRBD1	TRBJ2-1	CASGLDRGLLSEQFF
TRBV7-9	.	.	TRBJ2-7	CASSLPGRILHEQYF
TRBV11-3	.	.	TRBJ2-2	CASSFRSGGTGELFF
TRBV9	.	.	TRBJ1-4	CASSVGPQGGEKLFF
TRBV9	few	.	TRBJ1-1	CASSVVGQNEAFF
TRBV5-6	.	TRBD1	TRBJ2-3	CASSLEGQGITDTQYF
TRBV7-2	.	TRBD1	TRBJ2-7	CASSHPGQGYEQYF
TRBV27	.	.	TRBJ2-3	CASSLTGHSKTDTQYF
TRBV27	.	TRBD2	TRBJ2-1	CASGLAGGGDEQFF
TRBV19	.	.	TRBJ1-4	CASSYQVALATNEKLFF
TRBV7-9	.	.	TRBJ1-1	CASRRAEQNTEAFF
TRBV2	.	TRBD1	TRBJ1-2	CASSGDSLYGYTF
TRBV5-1	.	.	TRBJ2-1	CASSLGGVYSYNEQFF
TRBV29-1	.	TRBD1	TRBJ1-1	CSTRQGAGTEAFF
TRBV9	.	.	TRBJ1-1	CASSPGWVNTEAFF
TRBV2	.	.	TRBJ1-1	CASKFRFAEAFF
TRBV7-9	.	TRBD2	TRBJ2-1	CASSLLASGSSREQFF
TRBV9	.	.	TRBJ2-3	CASSGRVSGDTQYF
TRBV9	.	.	TRBJ1-1	CASSLDGEGTEAFF
TRBV9	.	.	TRBJ2-3	CASSVAIYSTDTQYF
TRBV28	.	TRBD2	TRBJ2-1	CASSNRDYSYNEQFF
TRBV5-8	.	TRBD1	TRBJ1-3	CASSLVFDRVGNTIYF